Presented here are 15 T cell receptor beta chains from one specimen sequenced in a study of T cell responses to AZD1222 COVID-19 vaccine. Repertoires were generated with immunoSEQ multiplex PCR, while TCRdb's copy carries only in-frame clones and drops some. The sample carries 88,000 or so clones, about 89% recorded once. The sample here was peripheral blood, taken 28 days after the second AZD1222 dose. The receptors were gathered from an adult who received the AZD1222 COVID-19 vaccine.

This sequence joins TRBV11-2 and TRBJ1-2, with TRBD1 matching over 9 bases. J was trimmed by 8 bases and V by 5 bases; bases with no gene match: 9. This CDR3 contains 14 residues. Germline CDR1 reads SGHAT; CDR2 reads FQNNGV. The CDR3 nucleotides are TGTGCCAGCAGCAACGAACAGGGGGCGGAGGGCTACACCTTC. Translation: CASSNEQGAEGYTF.

This clone was seen only once. The rearrangement uses TRBV27 and TRBJ2-2; TRBD2 matches 7 bases. V gave up 3 bases and J gave up 3 bases; unmatched junction bases: 4. Germline V gives CDR1 MNHEY, CDR2 SMNVEV (reference sequence). The CDR3 consists of 15 residues. The CDR3 sequence is CASSFWGGDTGELFF. DNA of the CDR3: TGTGCCAGCAGTTTTTGGGGGGGTGACACCGGGGAGCTGTTTTTT.

The chain employs TRBV6-1 and TRBJ1-5, with unresolved D. CDR1 is MNHNS, CDR2 SASEGT, per germline. Trimming removed 0 bases from V and 3 bases from J, with 9 bases in between. The CDR3 loop spans 15 amino acids. CDR3: CASSEAGDINQPQHF. For the CDR3, the DNA is TGTGCCAGCAGTGAAGCTGGCGACATCAATCAGCCCCAGCATTTT.

The rearrangement uses TRBV19 and TRBJ2-3, with TRBD2 matching over 7 bases. V lost 3 bases, J lost 4 bases, and 10 bases stayed unmatched. Germline CDR1 reads LNHDA; CDR2 reads SQIVND (reference sequence). The CDR3 totals 16 residues. CDR3: CASSILGGSSADTQYF. As DNA, the CDR3 is TGTGCCAGTAGTATCTTGGGGGGGTCGAGTGCAGATACGCAGTATTTT.

The chain links TRBV21-1 to TRBJ2-3; the table names TRBD1, a call not compared with the DNA. TRBV21-1 has pseudogene status. This CDR3 is 17 amino acids long. CDR3 nucleotides: TGTGCCAGCAGCAAAGATCGACCAGGGGTAGGTACAGATACGCAGTATTTT. This gives the protein CASSKDRPGVGTDTQYF.

The chain uses TRBV5-3 and TRBJ1-5; D gene uncertain. TRBV5-3 is an ORF; its function is uncertain. V was trimmed by 5 bases and J by 0 bases, leaving 12 bases between them. The CDR3 covers 15 residues. CDR3: CARRLEGHSNQPQHF. CDR3 DNA: TGTGCCAGAAGACTCGAAGGGCATAGCAATCAGCCCCAGCATTTT.

The rearrangement uses TRBV19 and TRBJ1-2, with D perhaps matching TRBD1 (6 bases). Germline CDR1 and CDR2: LNHDA and SQIVND (reference sequence). The V and J ends lost 5 bases and 5 bases respectively, with 18 bases between them. The CDR3 is made up of 15 amino acids. The CDR3 loop is CASSSWTRGGYGYTF. The CDR3 region has the DNA TGTGCCAGTAGTTCATGGACAAGAGGGGGATATGGCTACACCTTC. The full variable domain, with the rest looked up from reference TRBV19 and TRBJ1-2, is DGGITQSPKYLFRKEGQNVTLSCEQNLNHDAMYWYRQDPGQGLRLIYYSQIVNDFQKGDIAEGYSVSREKKESFPLTVTSAQKNPTAFYLCASSSWTRGGYGYTFGSGTRLTVV.

The chain has TRBV19 and TRBJ2-1; the D is unclear. The V and J ends lost 3 bases and 8 bases respectively, with 11 bases between them. The germline V gene has CDR1 LNHDA and CDR2 SQIVND (reference sequence). The CDR3 length is 13 residues. The CDR3 loop is CASSIPPMDEQFF. The CDR3 nucleotides read TGTGCCAGTAGTATTCCCCCTATGGATGAGCAGTTCTTC.

The rearrangement uses TRBV11-3 and TRBJ2-7; D ambiguous. Trimming left V 5 bases short and J 5 bases short, with 16 bases between. Per the germline V gene, CDR1 is SGHNT and CDR2 is YENEEA. This CDR3 has 14 amino acids. Here the CDR3 reads CASSLGPGSNEQYF. For the CDR3, the DNA is TGTGCCAGCAGCCTAGGTCCAGGTTCGAACGAGCAGTACTTC.

The chain carries TRBV9 and TRBJ2-3; no clear D gene. The germline V gene has CDR1 SGDLS and CDR2 YYNGEE. Trimming took off 4 bases at V and 6 bases at J, with 9 bases between the two ends. The CDR3 is made up of 12 amino acids. CDR3 DNA: TGTGCCAGCAGCTCCTTCAGGGATACGCAGTATTTT. It codes for CASSSFRDTQYF.

The J gene is TRBJ2-1, the V gene TRBV9; 7 bases align to TRBD1. Germline CDR1 is SGDLS and CDR2 is YYNGEE. The length of the CDR3 is 15 residues. Unmatched junction bases numbered 4, after V lost 0 bases and J lost 4 bases. CDR3 in amino acids: CASSVDGQDYNEQFF. The DNA for the CDR3 is TGTGCCAGCAGCGTAGATGGACAGGATTACAATGAGCAGTTCTTC.

The J gene is TRBJ2-5, the V gene TRBV5-6, with 7 bases matching TRBD2. The ends lost 4 bases at V and 2 bases at J; junction bases unmatched: 11. Per germline, CDR1 SGHDT and CDR2 YYEEEE. The CDR3 covers 16 residues. Here the CDR3 reads CASSPLGGTTQETQYF. The CDR3 bases are TGTGCCAGCAGCCCCCTAGGTGGGACTACTCAAGAGACCCAGTACTTC. Full variable domain (outside the CDR3, taken from reference TRBV5-6 and TRBJ2-5): DAGVTQSPTHLIKTRGQQVTLRCSPKSGHDTVSWYQQALGQGPQFIFQYYEEEERQRGNFPDRFSGHQFPNYSSELNVNALLLGDSALYLCASSPLGGTTQETQYFGPGTRLLVL.

The chain has TRBV29-1 and TRBJ2-7; 9 positions agree with TRBD1. V trimming: 4 bases; J trimming: 9 bases; junction bases outside the gene matches: 7. This CDR3 is built from 12 residues. Germline V gives CDR1 SQVTM, CDR2 ANQGSEA. The CDR3 loop is CSVGQGEARQYF. Here the CDR3 DNA reads TGCAGCGTTGGACAGGGGGAAGCGCGGCAGTACTTC.

V usage is TRBV6-5 and J usage is TRBJ1-6; D is unclear. From germline, CDR1 is MNHEY and CDR2 SVGAGI. The CDR3 consists of 12 residues. V lost 6 bases, J lost 5 bases, and 5 bases lay in between. The CDR3 bases are TGTGCCAGCAGACAGCATAATTCACCCCTCCACTTT. It specifies CASRQHNSPLHF.

This clone has just a few counts. The V and J genes are TRBV5-1 and TRBJ1-5; 7 nucleotides line up with TRBD1. The trim removed 0 bases at V and 2 bases at J, leaving 2 bases unmatched. Germline V lookup: CDR1 SGHRS, CDR2 YFSETQ. The CDR3 is 15 residues long. CDR3 nucleotide sequence: TGCGCCAGCAGCTTGGAGGGGGCTGGCAATCAGCCCCAGCATTTT. Its translation is CASSLEGAGNQPQHF. Together with reference TRBV5-1 and TRBJ1-5, the CDR3 gives the full variable domain: KAGVTQTPRYLIKTRGQQVTLSCSPISGHRSVSWYQQTPGQGLQFLFEYFSETQRNKGNFPGRFSGRQFSNSRSEMNVSTLELGDSALYLCASSLEGAGNQPQHFGDGTRLSIL.